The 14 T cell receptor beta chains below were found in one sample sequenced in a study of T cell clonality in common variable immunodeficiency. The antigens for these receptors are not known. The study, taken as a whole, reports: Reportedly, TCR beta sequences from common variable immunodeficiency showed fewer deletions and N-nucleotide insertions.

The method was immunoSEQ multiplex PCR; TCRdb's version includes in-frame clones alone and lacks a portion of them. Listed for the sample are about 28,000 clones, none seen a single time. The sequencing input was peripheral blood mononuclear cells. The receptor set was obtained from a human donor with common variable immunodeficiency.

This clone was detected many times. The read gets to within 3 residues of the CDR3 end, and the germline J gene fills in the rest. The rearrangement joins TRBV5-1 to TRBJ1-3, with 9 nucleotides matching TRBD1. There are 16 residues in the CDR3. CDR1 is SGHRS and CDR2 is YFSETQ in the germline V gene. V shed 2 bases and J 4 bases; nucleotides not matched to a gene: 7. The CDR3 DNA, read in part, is TGCGCCAGCAGCTTAATGGGACAGGGAGGAGGAAACACC. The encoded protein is CASSLMGQGGGNT. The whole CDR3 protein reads CASSLMGQGGGNTIYF.

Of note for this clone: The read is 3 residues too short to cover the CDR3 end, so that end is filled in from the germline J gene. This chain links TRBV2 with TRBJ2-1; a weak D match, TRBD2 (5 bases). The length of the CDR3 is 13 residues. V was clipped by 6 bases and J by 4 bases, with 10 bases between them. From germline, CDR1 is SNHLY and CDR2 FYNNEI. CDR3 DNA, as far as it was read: TGTGCCAGCAGGCGGACGGGGTACAATGAG. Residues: CASRRTGYNE. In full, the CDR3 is CASRRTGYNEQFF. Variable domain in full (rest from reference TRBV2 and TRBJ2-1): EPEVTQTPSHQVTQMGQEVILRCVPISNHLYFYWYRQILGQKVEFLVSFYNNEISEKSEIFDDQFSVERPDGSNFTLKIRSTKLEDSAMYFCASRRTGYNEQFFGPGTRLTVL.

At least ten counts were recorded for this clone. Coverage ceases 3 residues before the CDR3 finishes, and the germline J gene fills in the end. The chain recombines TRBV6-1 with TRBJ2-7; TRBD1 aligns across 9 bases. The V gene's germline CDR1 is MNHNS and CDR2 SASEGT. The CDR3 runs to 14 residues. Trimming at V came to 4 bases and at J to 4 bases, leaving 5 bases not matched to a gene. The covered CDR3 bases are TGTGCCAGCAGTGCTACAGGGGGCACTTACGAG. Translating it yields CASSATGGTYE. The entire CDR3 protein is CASSATGGTYEQYF.

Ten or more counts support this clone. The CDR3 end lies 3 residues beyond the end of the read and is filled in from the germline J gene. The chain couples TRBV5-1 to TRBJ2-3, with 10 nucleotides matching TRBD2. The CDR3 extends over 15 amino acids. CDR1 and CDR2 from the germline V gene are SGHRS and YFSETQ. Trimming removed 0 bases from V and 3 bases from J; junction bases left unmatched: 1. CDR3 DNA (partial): TGCGCCAGCAGCTTGGCTAGCGGGAGTACAGATACG. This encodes CASSLASGSTDT. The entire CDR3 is CASSLASGSTDTQYF.

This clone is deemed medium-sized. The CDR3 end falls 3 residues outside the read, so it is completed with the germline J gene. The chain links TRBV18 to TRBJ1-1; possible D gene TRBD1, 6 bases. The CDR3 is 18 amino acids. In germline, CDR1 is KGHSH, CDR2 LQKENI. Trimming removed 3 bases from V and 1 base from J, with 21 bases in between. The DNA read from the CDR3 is TGTGCCAGCTCACCGGATACTAACAGCAGGGGAGGGAACACTGAA. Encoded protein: CASSPDTNSRGGNTE. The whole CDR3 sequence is CASSPDTNSRGGNTEAFF. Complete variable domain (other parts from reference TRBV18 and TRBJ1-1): NAGVMQNPRHLVRRRGQEARLRCSPMKGHSHVYWYRQLPEEGLKFMVYLQKENIIDESGMPKERFSAEFPKEGPSILRIQQVVRGDSAAYFCASSPDTNSRGGNTEAFFGQGTRLTVV.

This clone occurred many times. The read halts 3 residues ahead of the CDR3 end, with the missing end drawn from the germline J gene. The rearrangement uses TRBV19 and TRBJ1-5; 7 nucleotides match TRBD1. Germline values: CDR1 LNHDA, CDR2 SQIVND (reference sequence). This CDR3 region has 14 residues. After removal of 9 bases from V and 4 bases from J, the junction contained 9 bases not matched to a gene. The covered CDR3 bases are TGTGCCAGCTTCCAGGGGGGCAGGAATCAGCCC. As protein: CASFQGGRNQP. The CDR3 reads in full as CASFQGGRNQPQHF.

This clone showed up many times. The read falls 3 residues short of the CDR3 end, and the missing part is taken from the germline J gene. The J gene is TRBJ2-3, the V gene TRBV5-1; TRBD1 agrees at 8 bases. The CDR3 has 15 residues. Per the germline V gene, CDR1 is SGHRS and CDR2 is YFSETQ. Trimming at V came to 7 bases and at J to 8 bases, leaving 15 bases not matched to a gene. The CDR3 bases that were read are TGCGCCAGCGCGCCTGAGGGACAGGCAGGAGGTACG. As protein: CASAPEGQAGGT. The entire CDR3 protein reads CASAPEGQAGGTQYF.

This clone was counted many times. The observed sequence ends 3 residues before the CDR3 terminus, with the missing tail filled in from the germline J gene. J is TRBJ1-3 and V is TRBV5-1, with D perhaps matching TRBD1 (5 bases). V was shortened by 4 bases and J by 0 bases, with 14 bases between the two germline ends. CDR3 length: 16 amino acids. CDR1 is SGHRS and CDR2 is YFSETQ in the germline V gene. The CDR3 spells CASSQGHKGSGNTIYF. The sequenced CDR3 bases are TGCGCCAGCAGCCAAGGACACAAAGGCTCTGGAAACACC.

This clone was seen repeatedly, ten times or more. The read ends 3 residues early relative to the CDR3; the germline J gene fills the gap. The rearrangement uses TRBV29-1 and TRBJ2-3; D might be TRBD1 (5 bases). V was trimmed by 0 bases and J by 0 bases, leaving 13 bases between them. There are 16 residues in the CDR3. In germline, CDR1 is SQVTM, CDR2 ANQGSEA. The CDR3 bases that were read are TGCAGCGTTGAAGATAGTCGGACATTTAGCACAGATACG. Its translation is CSVEDSRTFSTDT. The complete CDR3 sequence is CSVEDSRTFSTDTQYF.

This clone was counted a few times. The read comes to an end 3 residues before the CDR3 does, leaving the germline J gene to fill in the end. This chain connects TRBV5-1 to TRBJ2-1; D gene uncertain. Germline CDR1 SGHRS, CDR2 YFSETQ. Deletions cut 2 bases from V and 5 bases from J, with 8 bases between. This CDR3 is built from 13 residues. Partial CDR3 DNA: TGCGCCAGCAGCTTCGGGTCTAACAATGAG. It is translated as CASSFGSNNE. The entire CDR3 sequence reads CASSFGSNNEQFF.

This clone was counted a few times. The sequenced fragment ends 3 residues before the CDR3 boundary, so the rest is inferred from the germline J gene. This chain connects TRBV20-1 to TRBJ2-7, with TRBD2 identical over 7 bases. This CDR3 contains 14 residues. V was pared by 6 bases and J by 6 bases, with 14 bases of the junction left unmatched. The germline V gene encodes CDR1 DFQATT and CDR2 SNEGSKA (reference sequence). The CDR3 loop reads CSASPGGGEGEQYF. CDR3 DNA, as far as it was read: TGCAGTGCAAGTCCGGGGGGAGGAGAAGGCGAG.

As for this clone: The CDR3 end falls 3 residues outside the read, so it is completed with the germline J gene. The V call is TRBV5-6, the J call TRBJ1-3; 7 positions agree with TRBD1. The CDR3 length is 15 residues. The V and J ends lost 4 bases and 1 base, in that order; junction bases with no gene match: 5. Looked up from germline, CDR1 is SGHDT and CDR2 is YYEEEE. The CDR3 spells CASSRQGISGNTIYF. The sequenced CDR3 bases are TGTGCCAGCAGCCGACAGGGTATATCTGGAAACACC.

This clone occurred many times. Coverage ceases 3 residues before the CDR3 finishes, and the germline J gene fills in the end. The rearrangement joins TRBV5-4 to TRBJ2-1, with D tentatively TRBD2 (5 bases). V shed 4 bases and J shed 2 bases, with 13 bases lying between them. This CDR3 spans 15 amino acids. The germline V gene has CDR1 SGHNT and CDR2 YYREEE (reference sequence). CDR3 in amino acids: CASSVASSTYNEQFF. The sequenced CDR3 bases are TGTGCCAGCAGCGTGGCTAGCAGTACCTACAATGAG.

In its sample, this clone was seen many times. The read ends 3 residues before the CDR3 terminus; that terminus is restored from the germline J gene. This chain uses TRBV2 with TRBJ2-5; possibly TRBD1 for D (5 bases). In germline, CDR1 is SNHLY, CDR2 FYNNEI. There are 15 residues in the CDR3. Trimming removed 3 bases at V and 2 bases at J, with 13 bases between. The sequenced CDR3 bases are TGTGCCAGCAGTGACTTAGGACAAAATCAAGAGACC. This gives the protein CASSDLGQNQET. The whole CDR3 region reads CASSDLGQNQETQYF.